The clone carrying this T cell receptor (beta chain) appeared a single time. Its target is unknown. In germline, CDR1 is SNHLY, CDR2 FYNNEI. V gave up 4 bases and J gave up 1 base; unmatched junction bases: 8. The CDR3 spans 16 residues. This sample was included in a study of T cells in narcolepsy. Background on the study: Donors had narcolepsy type 1 or type 2, or were healthy controls. Study findings and constraints: Some memory CD4+ repertoires had no autoreactive clone sequences.

Sequencing used immunoSEQ multiplex PCR; TCRdb keeps in-frame clones, though not all of them. The table records about 31,000 clones, just under 80% of them present only once. Sequencing was performed on CD45RA- memory CD4+ T cells from PBMCs. V is TRBV2 and J is TRBJ1-1; 8 nucleotides line up with TRBD1. This sequence originates from a human donor with narcolepsy. CDR3 sequence: CASSVGQGGRNTEAFF. The CDR3 DNA sequence: TGTGCCAGCAGTGTTGGACAGGGTGGGAGGAACACTGAAGCTTTCTTT.